Listed below are T cell receptor beta chains from one sample, sequenced in a study of blood T cell repertoires in COVID-19. The method was immunoSEQ multiplex PCR; TCRdb's version includes in-frame clones alone and lacks a portion of them. The sample holds about 270,000 clones; about 91% are singletons and the top ten take 1.2%. Sequenced sample: PBMCs or T cells enriched from blood (not recorded which). These receptors all stem from a woman in her forties with acute COVID-19. Both conserved end residues are trimmed from each CDR3. The order of the fields is CDR3 length, V gene, J gene, CDR3 protein.

len: 15
v_gene: TRBV14
j_gene: TRBJ1-2
CDR3aa: ASSQGTGGGRDYGYT

len: 11
v_gene: TRBV28
j_gene: TRBJ2-5
CDR3aa: ASSSQGPKTQY

len: 12
v_gene: TRBV7-8
j_gene: TRBJ1-1
CDR3aa: ASSLSGQGMKAF

len: 15
v_gene: TRBV6-1
j_gene: TRBJ1-1
CDR3aa: ASSEGGQGWVNTEAF

len: 14
v_gene: TRBV24-1
j_gene: TRBJ2-1
CDR3aa: ATSDSGTSASHEQF

len: 15
v_gene: TRBV7-9
j_gene: TRBJ1-2
CDR3aa: ASSQYRQGGPSYGYT

len: 15
v_gene: TRBV27
j_gene: TRBJ1-2
CDR3aa: ASSFKVLGAENYGYT

len: 16
v_gene: TRBV24-1
j_gene: TRBJ1-2
CDR3aa: ATSDKPGLVGSSYGYT

len: 13
v_gene: TRBV5-6
j_gene: TRBJ1-2
CDR3aa: ASSLQGAVYYGYT

len: 13
v_gene: TRBV10-2
j_gene: TRBJ2-1
CDR3aa: ASSGQIHSYNEQF

len: 12
v_gene: TRBV2
j_gene: TRBJ2-5
CDR3aa: ASTPEAVGETQY

len: 15
v_gene: TRBV28
j_gene: TRBJ2-2
CDR3aa: ASSDSGLTSNTGELF

len: 12
v_gene: TRBV28
j_gene: TRBJ1-2
CDR3aa: ASSTSQGFYGYT

len: 12
v_gene: TRBV10-2
j_gene: TRBJ1-1
CDR3aa: ASSEATENTEAF

len: 13
v_gene: TRBV28
j_gene: TRBJ2-1
CDR3aa: ASSYREVAYNEQF

len: 12
v_gene: TRBV3-1/TRBV3-2
j_gene: TRBJ2-1
CDR3aa: ASSQGPAYNEQF

len: 11
v_gene: TRBV5-4
j_gene: TRBJ1-2
CDR3aa: ASSRTRGYGYT

len: 12
v_gene: TRBV7-3
j_gene: TRBJ1-1
CDR3aa: ASSPNTGNTEAF

len: 16
v_gene: TRBV11-2
j_gene: TRBJ2-1
CDR3aa: ASSLDWRQGPSYNEQF

len: 9
v_gene: TRBV4-1
j_gene: TRBJ2-1
CDR3aa: ASSQDTYQF

len: 13
v_gene: TRBV5-1
j_gene: TRBJ2-5
CDR3aa: ASSPTGKDRETQY

len: 12
v_gene: TRBV7-3
j_gene: TRBJ2-1
CDR3aa: ASSAAGLGNEQF

len: 12
v_gene: TRBV11-2
j_gene: TRBJ2-1
CDR3aa: ASNPAGTPNEQF

len: 10
v_gene: TRBV3-1/TRBV3-2
j_gene: TRBJ1-3
CDR3aa: ASSSRANTIY

len: 14
v_gene: TRBV7-8
j_gene: TRBJ1-6
CDR3aa: ASSFGDRGYNSPLH

len: 12
v_gene: TRBV18
j_gene: TRBJ1-2
CDR3aa: ASSPETGRYGYT

len: 11
v_gene: TRBV24-1
j_gene: TRBJ1-5
CDR3aa: AIQGEDGQPQH

len: 11
v_gene: TRBV28
j_gene: TRBJ2-5
CDR3aa: ASSWGLAGTQY

len: 12
v_gene: TRBV28
j_gene: TRBJ1-1
CDR3aa: ASSPGDRNTEAF